This record looks at one T cell receptor beta chain sequence and its context. This specimen belongs to a study of blood T cell repertoires in COVID-19. TCRdb keeps only in-frame clones here, not all; method: immunoSEQ multiplex PCR. There are about 150,000 clones in the sample; around 82% occur only once, and approximately 0.63% lies in the top ten. In Seattle, patients joined the study during active infection and were tracked longitudinally. This TCR was sampled from a man aged 55-75 years with COVID-19, enrolled during active disease. Sequencing input: peripheral blood.

The CDR3 region has the DNA TGTGCCAGCAGCTGGGGACAGGGAGGCGAAAAACTGTTTTTT. It yields the protein CASSWGQGGEKLFF. This chain links TRBV5-5 with TRBJ1-4; 9 nucleotides match TRBD1. Germline trimming cut 3 bases from V and 8 bases from J; bases unmatched to any gene: 5. There are 14 residues in the CDR3. Germline lookup yields CDR1 SGHKS and CDR2 YYEKEE (reference sequence). Drawing the rest from reference TRBV5-5 and TRBJ1-4, the complete variable domain is DAGVTQSPTHLIKTRGQQVTLRCSPISGHKSVSWYQQVLGQGPQFIFQYYEKEERGRGNFPDRFSARQFPNYSSELNVNALLLGDSALYLCASSWGQGGEKLFFGSGTQLSVL.